The 21 T cell receptor beta chains reported below all come from one sample, sequenced in a study of control samples from healthy donors and cancer patients. Sequencing used immunoSEQ multiplex PCR; TCRdb keeps in-frame clones, though not all of them. The data contain approximately 130,000 clones, 85% to 90% of them seen just once; the ten biggest clones take up 9.5% to 13%. Source material: blood. These receptors came from a man aged 25-45 years in good health.

The V and J genes are TRBV6-1 and TRBJ1-3; D is unresolved. V was shortened by 0 bases and J by 0 bases, with 9 bases between the two germline ends. From germline, CDR1 is MNHNS and CDR2 SASEGT. The CDR3 length is 16 residues. The CDR3 spells CASSEALRPSGNTIYF. The CDR3 DNA is TGTGCCAGCAGTGAAGCGCTAAGGCCCTCTGGAAACACCATATATTTT.

The sample holds one count of this clone. The chain is built from TRBV4-1 and TRBJ1-6, with D unresolved. With 0 bases removed from V and 9 bases from J, the gap between germline ends came to 12 bases. This CDR3 has 15 residues. Germline assignment: CDR1 MGHRA and CDR2 YSYEKL. The CDR3 bases are TGCGCCAGCAGCCAAGAAGGAGGGAATCGTTCACCCCTCCACTTT. Its translation: CASSQEGGNRSPLHF.

V and J are TRBV6-5 and TRBJ2-3; no reliable D call. CDR1 is MNHEY and CDR2 is SVGAGI in the germline V gene. The CDR3 loop spans 11 amino acids. V shed 2 bases and J shed 6 bases, with 3 bases lying between them. The CDR3 DNA follows: TGTGCCAGCAGTTACGGGGATACGCAGTATTTT. Residues: CASSYGDTQYF.

This clone was detected only a few times. Other DNA variants within this sample encode the same CDR3. The V and J genes are TRBV15 and TRBJ1-4, with 9 bases that match TRBD1. V was clipped by 3 bases and J by 7 bases; unmatched bases: 6. CDR3 length: 15 residues. Germline V gene sequence: CDR1 LNHNV, CDR2 YYDKDF (reference sequence). In DNA, the CDR3 is TGTGCCACCAGCAGGGACAGGGGTGGAGGTGAAAAACTGTTTTTT. Translation gives CATSRDRGGGEKLFF.

The genes are TRBV2 and TRBJ1-4, with D unclear. The CDR3 totals 14 residues. The germline CDR1 and CDR2 sequences are SNHLY and FYNNEI. Deletions cut 6 bases from V and 2 bases from J, with 10 bases between. CDR3 bases: TGTGCCAGCAGATGGACGAGGACTAATGAAAAACTGTTTTTT. This codes for CASRWTRTNEKLFF. Combining the CDR3 with reference TRBV2 and TRBJ1-4 gives the whole variable domain EPEVTQTPSHQVTQMGQEVILRCVPISNHLYFYWYRQILGQKVEFLVSFYNNEISEKSEIFDDQFSVERPDGSNFTLKIRSTKLEDSAMYFCASRWTRTNEKLFFGSGTQLSVL.

This chain joins TRBV7-2 and TRBJ1-2; D uncertain. V was pared by 4 bases and J by 6 bases, with 12 bases between. Germline assignment: CDR1 SGHTA and CDR2 FQGNSA. The CDR3 totals 13 residues. CDR3 DNA sequence: TGTGCCAGCAGCTATCGGGCAGGCGATGGCTACACCTTC. This sequence encodes CASSYRAGDGYTF.

CDR3 loop: CASSWAGGGYTF. The DNA for the CDR3 is TGTGCCAGCAGTTGGGCCGGCGGTGGCTACACCTTC. The chain uses TRBV6-5 and TRBJ1-2; unclear D gene. This CDR3 contains 12 residues. The germline gives CDR1 MNHEY, CDR2 SVGAGI. With 4 bases removed from V and 7 bases from J, the gap between germline ends came to 10 bases.

The chain combines TRBV9 with TRBJ1-1, with unresolved D. Looked up from germline, CDR1 is SGDLS and CDR2 is YYNGEE. The CDR3 loop spans 12 amino acids. Trimming pared 0 bases from V and 7 bases from J, leaving 7 bases between. The chain's CDR3 is CASSVGNGEAFF. CDR3 nucleotide sequence: TGTGCCAGCAGCGTAGGGAACGGTGAAGCTTTCTTT.

The rearrangement links TRBV5-1 to TRBJ1-1; TRBD1 might be the D (6 bases). V was clipped by 7 bases and J by 10 bases, with 14 bases between them. CDR3 size: 11 residues. The germline CDR1 and CDR2 sequences are SGHRS and YFSETQ. The CDR3 nucleotides read TGCGCCAGCGGCACCGGGACACCAGCTTTCTTT. It is translated as CASGTGTPAFF.

As concerns this clone: Germline is not matched at one junction end, which may reflect a read error. The rearrangement uses TRBV7-9 and TRBJ1-1; D gene unclear. Per germline, CDR1 SEHNR and CDR2 FQNEAQ (reference sequence). The CDR3 covers 12 residues. The CDR3 spells CASSLDGRLSGF. The CDR3 coding sequence is TGTGCCAGCAGCTTGGACGGGCGGCTTTCTGGGTTT.

The gene calls are TRBV19 and TRBJ2-1; D uncertain. CDR1 LNHDA and CDR2 SQIVND come from the germline V gene (reference sequence). The germline V and J ends were trimmed by 2 bases and 3 bases, with 14 bases remaining between them. CDR3 size: 16 residues. CDR3 coding DNA: TGTGCCAGTAGTATAAGTCCCCTACCTAACTACAATGAGCAGTTCTTC. The encoded protein is CASSISPLPNYNEQFF.

The rearrangement uses TRBV30 and TRBJ1-2, with 9 bases lining up with TRBD1. The CDR3 runs to 13 residues. Germline CDR1 is GTSNPN and CDR2 is SVGIG (reference sequence). J gave up 7 bases and V 1 base, and 4 bases lay outside the gene matches. Here the CDR3 DNA reads TGTGCCTGGAGTGGGGGACAGGGAGGTGGCTACACCTTC. Translating gives CAWSGGQGGGYTF.

The chain has TRBV7-8 and TRBJ2-7; a weak D match, TRBD1 (6 bases). V lost 6 bases and J 3 bases, leaving 9 bases between the germline ends. CDR1 and CDR2 from the germline V gene are SGHVS and FQNEAQ. The CDR3 spans 12 residues. The CDR3 spells CASSIQGYEQYF. CDR3 nucleotides: TGTGCCAGCAGTATACAGGGCTACGAGCAGTACTTC.

This clone is a singleton in its sample. The chain recombines TRBV7-3 with TRBJ2-5; a weak D match, TRBD1 (6 bases). The CDR3 is 15 residues long. The germline V and J ends were trimmed by 5 bases and 10 bases, with 23 bases remaining between them. CDR1 and CDR2 (germline): SGHTA, FQGTGA. In DNA form, the CDR3 reads TGTGCCAGCAGCCCGAACCCCGGACAGCCAGGGAACCAGTACTTC. This encodes CASSPNPGQPGNQYF. The full variable domain, in which reference TRBV7-3 and TRBJ2-5 provide the parts outside the CDR3, is GAGVSQTPSNKVTEKGKYVELRCDPISGHTALYWYRQSLGQGPEFLIYFQGTGAADDSGLPNDRFFAVRPEGSVSTLKIQRTERGDSAVYLCASSPNPGQPGNQYFGPGTRLLVL.

The rearrangement joins TRBV18 to TRBJ1-3, with 8 bases lining up with TRBD1. Germline trimming cut 3 bases from V and 2 bases from J; bases unmatched to any gene: 6. The CDR3 covers 16 residues. Per the germline V gene, CDR1 is KGHSH and CDR2 is LQKENI. CDR3: CASSPNQGATGNTIYF. The CDR3 nucleotides are TGTGCCAGCTCACCTAATCAGGGGGCGACTGGAAACACCATATATTTT.

J is TRBJ2-1 and V is TRBV3-1 (or the pseudogene TRBV3-2); 8 bases map to TRBD2. CDR1 LGHDT and CDR2 YNNKEL come from the germline V gene (reference sequence). V was clipped by 3 bases and J by 7 bases; unmatched bases: 5. The length of the CDR3 is 14 residues. The CDR3 sequence: CASSQGTSYNEQFF. In DNA form, the CDR3 reads TGTGCCAGCAGCCAGGGGACTAGTTATAATGAGCAGTTCTTC.

V gene TRBV29-1 combines with J gene TRBJ2-3; 10 bases agree with TRBD2. CDR3 size: 14 residues. Trimming cost V 7 bases and J 4 bases; bases outside gene matches: 8. From germline, CDR1 is SQVTM and CDR2 ANQGSEA. The CDR3: CSADSGGAPDTQYF. CDR3 DNA sequence: TGCAGCGCCGACAGCGGGGGGGCCCCAGATACGCAGTATTTT.

The chain's CDR3 is CASSEGDYSGNTIYF. The CDR3 DNA reads TGTGCCAGCAGTGAAGGGGATTACTCTGGAAACACCATATATTTT. The chain has TRBV25-1 and TRBJ1-3; D call uncertain. Per the germline V gene, CDR1 is MGHDK and CDR2 is SYGVNS. The CDR3 length is 15 residues. The V end lost 2 bases, the J end lost 0 bases, and 8 bases lay between the germline ends. Full variable domain (rest looked up from reference TRBV25-1 and TRBJ1-3): EADIYQTPRYLVIGTGKKITLECSQTMGHDKMYWYQQDPGMELHLIHYSYGVNSTEKGDLSSESTVSRIRTEHFPLTLESARPSHTSQYLCASSEGDYSGNTIYFGEGSWLTVV.

The chain has TRBV19 and TRBJ1-1, with TRBD1 identical over 7 bases. This CDR3 has 16 amino acids. From germline, CDR1 is LNHDA and CDR2 SQIVND (reference sequence). The J segment lost 4 bases and the V segment lost 6 bases, leaving 14 bases of the junction unmatched. The CDR3 DNA is TGTGCCAGTAGACCGGACAGGAGCCTCGGTGGCACTGAAGCTTTCTTT. Translated: CASRPDRSLGGTEAFF.

The rearrangement uses TRBV7-3 and TRBJ2-1; 8 nucleotides align to TRBD2. Trimming at V came to 2 bases and at J to 6 bases, leaving 0 bases not matched to a gene. The CDR3 sequence is 13 residues long. Germline CDR1 and CDR2: SGHTA and FQGTGA. The DNA of the CDR3 is TGTGCCAGCAGCTTAGCGGGGGGCAATGAGCAGTTCTTC. The encoded protein is CASSLAGGNEQFF.

This chain joins TRBV11-3 and TRBJ1-1; no reliable D call. Germline V gives CDR1 SGHNT, CDR2 YENEEA. Trimming took off 3 bases at V and 4 bases at J, with 6 bases between the two ends. This CDR3 contains 12 residues. The CDR3 reads CASSFEGTEAFF. For the CDR3, the DNA is TGTGCCAGCAGCTTCGAAGGCACTGAAGCTTTCTTT. Together with reference TRBV11-3 and TRBJ1-1, the CDR3 gives the full variable domain: EAGVVQSPRYKIIEKKQPVAFWCNPISGHNTLYWYLQNLGQGPELLIRYENEEAVDDSQLPKDRFSAERLKGVDSTLKIQPAELGDSAVYLCASSFEGTEAFFGQGTRLTVV.